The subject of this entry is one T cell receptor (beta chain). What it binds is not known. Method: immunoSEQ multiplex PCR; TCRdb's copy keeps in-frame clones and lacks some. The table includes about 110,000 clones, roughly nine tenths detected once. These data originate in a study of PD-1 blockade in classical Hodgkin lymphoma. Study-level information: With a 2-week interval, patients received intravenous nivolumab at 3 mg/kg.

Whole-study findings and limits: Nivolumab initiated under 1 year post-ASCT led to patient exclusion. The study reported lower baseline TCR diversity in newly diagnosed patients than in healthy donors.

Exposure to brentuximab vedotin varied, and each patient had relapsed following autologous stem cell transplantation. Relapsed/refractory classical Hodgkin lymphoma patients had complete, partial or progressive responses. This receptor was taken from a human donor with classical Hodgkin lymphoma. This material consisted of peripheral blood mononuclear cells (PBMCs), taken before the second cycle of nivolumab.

In DNA, the CDR3 is TGCGCCAGCAGCTTGTGGGGCAGGGAGAGGACTGAAGCTTTCTTT. It specifies CASSLWGRERTEAFF. The genes are TRBV5-1 and TRBJ1-1; possible D gene TRBD1, 5 bases. This CDR3 is built from 15 residues. Germline CDR1 reads SGHRS; CDR2 reads YFSETQ. Trimming removed 1 base from V and 5 bases from J, with 15 bases in between.